This T cell receptor (beta chain) was captured in a study of cytomegalovirus exposure and HLA in healthy donors (dated by TCRdb to the late 2010s). With respect to the entire study: In an earlier analysis of approximately 500 of the donors, 276 Gb of sequence data and 90 million to 120 million unique TCR beta sequences from about 179 million T cells were reported. Roughly 300 gigabases of sequencing data and approximately 85 million unique TCR sequences were included in an early release covering 550 to 650 HLA-typed donors. Of the roughly 410 genotyped donors, over 80% were placed in the genetic ancestry cluster associated with self-reported Caucasian donors. The study aimed to test whether cataloging public T cell receptors could reveal signatures of past pathogen exposure. Using immunosequencing, the study profiled T cell repertoires from 500 to 800 subjects and related those repertoires to cytomegalovirus serostatus. A separate validation cohort of over a hundred different subjects was used in addition to the 666-subject first cohort. High-throughput TCR immunosequencing, statistical association of individual TCRs with disease status, and machine learning were combined to predict cytomegalovirus infection status. A later analysis re-analyzed previously published TCR beta repertoires from roughly 630 donors and added high-resolution HLA genotyping to study TCR occurrence patterns. Rather than drawing on any new phenotypic data, the later analysis identified candidate immune exposures from TCR beta sequences and the way those sequences occurred across donors. An earlier analysis of about 600 of the donors used high-throughput TCR beta sequencing to judge whether each TCR beta V gene segment behaved as functional or pseudogenic. Donor age, sex, ethnicity and CMV serostatus were collected together with the repertoire data. Genome-wide SNP genotypes for about three fifths of the roughly 700 donors were used in a later genetic analysis, which treated that subset as a discovery cohort. Every discovery cohort repertoire had been produced on one sequencing platform. HLA typing covered class I and class II loci at four-digit resolution. The number of donors typed differed by locus, with 629-630 for A, B, C, DRB1 and DQB1, around 520 for DQA1, under 610 for DPA1, and around 460 for DPB1. Roughly five DR-DQ haplotypes were handled as single units for association and clustering because linkage in the cohort was strong. Among 350 to 400 genotyped donors of the cohort, an average of approximately 250,000 unique TCR beta nucleotide sequences were sequenced per donor, roughly 20% of them non-productive.

Study-level results and caveats: For the cohort, immune exposure information was limited to CMV serostatus. Because counts were too low, seventeen rarely observed V segments, including chromosome 9 orphons, were excluded from the earlier analysis of 587 of the donors. In both the original and validation cohorts, the classifier was reported to diagnose cytomegalovirus status with high specificity and sensitivity. In this cohort, only TCR beta chains were sequenced, and detectable features were limited by the absence of alpha or paired-chain data. A cluster of highly shared sequence variants was judged likely to be a technical artifact of the sequencing pipeline. The 87-base-pair reads could not distinguish some IMGT-functional V segments, including TRBV6-2 and TRBV6-3, so those segments were excluded. A later genetic analysis associated a missense DCLRE1C variant with V-gene and J-gene trimming of TCR beta chains, and an independent cohort replicated the association. The authors suggested that the approach could potentially be extended to other disease states and immunological phenotypes. A further reported finding was that TCR beta sequences accurately predicted the HLA-A and HLA-B alleles for most subjects in the first cohort. Because HLA typing was missing for some donors at each locus, association tests included only the typed subset. Correlated functional status among segregating V segments might be attributable to linkage disequilibrium, but an unknown experimental factor could not be ruled out. While some public TCRs were present in many individuals, most TCR sequences turned up only very rarely across donors. In a later analysis, 16,951 TCR beta sequences were associated with specific HLA alleles at a false discovery rate of 0.05. In a later analysis, HLA-associated TCR beta chains showed more clonal expansion and lower generation probabilities than non-associated chains that were equally common. The presence/absence analyses assumed that sequencing depth was roughly uniform across donors, and that assumption may not be true. A later analysis found that TCR association rates varied across HLA loci, with DRB1 alleles showing the most associated TCRs and HLA-C alleles the fewest. A later analysis reported that several top co-occurrence clusters appeared linked to parvovirus B19, influenza, CMV and Epstein-Barr virus. Three of the identified cytomegalovirus-associated TCR beta chains were confirmed in vitro to be specific for cytomegalovirus antigens. The study listed 164 TCR beta chains as associated with cytomegalovirus. In an earlier analysis of some 640 of the donors, most TCR beta V segments were observed in productive rearrangements about 90% or about 30% of the time, broadly matching IMGT annotations. In a later genetic analysis, fewer N-insertions in productive TCRs were reported among donors in an Asian-associated ancestry cluster than the roughly 710-donor mean. When HLA alleles, especially DR and DQ, strongly co-occurred, TCR associations were difficult to assign to individual alleles. According to a later analysis, most CMV-associated TCR beta chains appeared to be HLA-restricted, and the HLA associations seemed to be driven largely by CMV exposure.

Details on this clone: No cognate antigen has been identified for it.

The cohort was made up of several hundred healthy bone marrow donors. At the time of sampling, all cohort members were nominally healthy, though unrecorded immune exposures were likely present. The donor was CMV seronegative and was included in the group of about 400 seronegative cohort members. Every donor gave a peripheral blood sample, and the peripheral blood mononuclear cells from that sample were used for TCR beta sequencing. The Qiagen DNeasy Blood Extraction Kit was used to extract genomic DNA from the blood cell samples. From the cysteine up to the phenylalanine, the CDR3 has a length of 14 residues. The kept DNA is CDR3 alone, 42 bases in frame from the first base. V gives up 3 bases and J gives up 2 bases, and the segment between their germline ends measures 10 bases. Taken from the germline V gene (reference sequence), the CDR1 and CDR2 loops are SEHNR and FQNEAQ. Library preparation used the immunoSEQ multiplex PCR assay. The multiplex PCR relied on a mix of 60 forward primers for TCR Vbeta segments and 13 reverse primers for TCR Jbeta segments. Amplification of the CDR3 region of rearranged TCR beta genes was performed with a multiplex PCR assay on genomic DNA. On the Illumina HiSeq System, the amplified TCR beta libraries were sequenced as 87-base-pair reads. The paper's processing steps were these. In a later analysis, some 80 million unique TCR beta chains were counted across the approximately 640 repertoires, and roughly 10 million of these chains were shared by at least two donors. Raw reads were error-corrected and collapsed into unique sequences by a nearest-neighbor algorithm in which closely related sequences were merged to remove PCR and sequencing errors. V, D and J gene segments were assigned by aligning CDR3 sequences to IMGT reference sequences. For a sequence to be retained, a match of at least six nucleotides was required to both a V gene segment and a J gene segment. Rearrangements were called productive when the CDR3 lacked stop codons and stayed in frame with V and J; all others were non-productive. Following IMGT convention, CDR3 was defined as the stretch from the second conserved V-encoded cysteine to the conserved J-encoded phenylalanine. The earlier analysis of about 620 of the donors excluded sequences that lacked an unambiguous match to a single V gene segment. An earlier analysis of almost 600 of the donors classified V segments as functional when productive rearrangements were above 56.7% and as segregating when the standard deviation between donors was above 5%. A statistical classification framework was built to diagnose cytomegalovirus status from the catalog of TCR beta chain sequences. In a later analysis, V and J genes were assigned by comparing TCR nucleotide sequences against IMGT/GENE-DB human TR gene sequences. The TCRdist pipeline was used in a later analysis to assign CDR3 sequences and most-parsimonious VDJ recombination scenarios. In a later analysis, each TCR beta chain was defined by its CDR3 amino acid sequence together with its V-gene family, and reads lacking a unique V-gene family were excluded. To address suspected cross-contamination and a sequencing artifact, a later analysis removed over 500 highly shared, low-generation-probability nucleotide sequences. In a later analysis, a clonal expansion index for each public chain was calculated from normalized within-repertoire ranks of inferred template counts. A later analysis computed generation probabilities with a VDJ recombination model fitted to out-of-frame rearrangements, and checked the results against IGoR. In a later analysis, hypergeometric tests were used to score TCR-TCR, TCR-HLA and TCR-CMV co-occurrence, with a repertoire-size bias correction applied to TCR pairs. To estimate false discovery rates, a later analysis permuted the HLA or CMV assignments 20 times. In a later analysis, co-occurring TCRs were grouped using DBSCAN, and TCRdist sequence similarity was added for clustering within HLA-allele-positive subsets. For co-occurrence clustering, repertoires with fewer than 30,000 or more than 120,000 public chains were excluded, along with four to six repertoires with anomalous nucleotide sharing. The immuneACCESS repertoire file appears here via TCRdb, limited to in-frame rearrangements. These files lack a portion of the clones; in checked studies, under half of the deficit traces to unresolved V genes, and the cause of the others is not known. For V, J and clone size, that table is used; D and trimming come from the DNA. The table for this sample lists about 160,000 clones. The top ten clones comprise about 1.2% of the sample.

This TCR derives from a woman aged 55-69 years in good health and CMV-seronegative. The V and J genes are TRBV7-9 and TRBJ2-5, with TRBD2 perhaps the D gene, on 5 matching bases. The sequenced sample consisted of PBMCs. The DNA reads TGTGCCAGCAGCTTCGGGATCACTCAAGAGACCCAGTACTTC. This sequence encodes CASSFGITQETQYF.